The 3 T cell receptor beta chains listed next were all sequenced from one sample in a study of blood T cell repertoires in COVID-19. TCRdb's copy holds only in-frame clones and misses some; the assay was immunoSEQ multiplex PCR. The table lists more than 200,000 clones, around nine tenths of them singletons. The sequenced material came from peripheral blood. Receptor source: a woman aged 60-70 years with acute or convalescent COVID-19.

This clone was seen only once. The chain recombines TRBV2 with TRBJ2-7, with D unclear. The CDR3 extends over 13 amino acids. Deletions cut 4 bases from V and 2 bases from J, with 9 bases between. CDR1 is SNHLY and CDR2 is FYNNEI in the germline V gene. CDR3 in DNA: TGTGCCAGCAGTGGTCGGGTCCCCTACGAGCAGTACTTC. Translating gives CASSGRVPYEQYF.

V gene TRBV4-2 combines with J gene TRBJ2-5, with 7 bases that match TRBD2. In germline, CDR1 is LGHNA, CDR2 YNFKEQ. With V trimmed by 1 base and J by 1 base, 6 bases remained unmatched. The CDR3 covers 16 residues. The CDR3 sequence is CASSQGGREGQETQYF. In nucleotides, the CDR3 is TGTGCCAGCAGCCAAGGGGGCAGGGAGGGCCAAGAGACCCAGTACTTC.

The chain recombines TRBV11-2 with TRBJ2-1; 9 bases agree with TRBD1. Trimming removed 5 bases from V and 3 bases from J; junction bases left unmatched: 5. Germline-derived CDR1 and CDR2 are SGHAT and FQNNGV. The CDR3 is 15 residues long. This chain's CDR3 is CASSRDRAVYNEQFF. The CDR3 coding sequence is TGTGCCAGCAGCCGGGACAGGGCGGTCTACAATGAGCAGTTCTTC.